This T cell receptor beta chain originates from a study of T cells in Graves' hyperthyroidism and ophthalmopathy. Broader study findings: Stable hyperthyroidism and ophthalmopathy were separated using 13 V-J signatures. Blood held most thyroid clonotypes expanded above 0.001 frequency.

Researchers amplified the TCR beta CDR3 regions from RNA transcripts. An initial round of RT-PCR targeting the TCR CDR3 relied on the HTBI primer set. From the multiplex PCR reads, TCRdb called clonotypes with MiXCR, one entry per CDR3 protein. The sample gives about 600,000 distinct CDR3 sequences, about 14% of which show up once; under 15% is in the top ten. Uncontrolled infections, other autoimmune diseases, pregnancy or lactation led to exclusion of patients. Unmatched junction bases numbered 4, after V lost 0 bases and J lost 0 bases. CDR1 and CDR2 from the germline V gene are LGHDT and YNNKEL (reference sequence). This CDR3 has 17 amino acids. The sample holds many counts of this clonotype. Its antigen is undetermined.

Material: blood. This TCR was sampled from a woman aged 45-60 years with Graves' ophthalmopathy. This chain uses TRBV3-1 with TRBJ2-3, with 9 bases that match TRBD2. The CDR3 loop is CASSQELAGRSTDTQYF. In DNA form, the CDR3 reads TGTGCCAGCAGCCAAGAACTAGCGGGCCGAAGCACAGATACGCAGTATTTT.